A selection of T cell receptor beta chains follows, all from one sample in a study of cytomegalovirus exposure and HLA in healthy donors. Method: immunoSEQ multiplex PCR; TCRdb's copy keeps in-frame clones and lacks some. The data hold about 240,000 clones, with roughly 82% observed a single time. The sequenced material came from PBMCs. The receptors were gathered from a middle-aged woman in good health and CMV-seropositive. Each CDR3 is given with its conserved first and last residue. Each record gives: CDR3 protein, V gene, J gene.

CASSPLGNEQFF,TRBV7-7,TRBJ2-1
CASSRGAGETQYF,TRBV18,TRBJ2-5
CAWSPDRGVYEQYF,TRBV30,TRBJ2-7
CASSQDPTSSYNSPLHF,TRBV5-4,TRBJ1-6
CASSLVRQASSYEQYF,TRBV11-2,TRBJ2-7
CASSPGFAYEQYF,TRBV6-5,TRBJ2-7
CASSLGVGRGSMNTEAFF,TRBV5-1,TRBJ1-1
CASSSIQGSSLTYEQYF,TRBV5-8,TRBJ2-7
CASRLPAGSYEQYF,TRBV7-2,TRBJ2-7
CAWSGPIATSGTDTQYF,TRBV30,TRBJ2-3
CASSLVALTSGNTIYF,TRBV5-6,TRBJ1-3
CASSLAGARRTEAFF,TRBV7-9,TRBJ1-1
CASSQGTSGYNEQFF,TRBV5-5,TRBJ2-1
CASSRRTGGVKTEAFF,TRBV7-8,TRBJ1-1
CASSSAGGRTEAFF,TRBV7-9,TRBJ1-1
CASGLDSSRYEQYF,TRBV7-2,.
CASSEPWTSTDTQYF,TRBV6-1,TRBJ2-3
CASSYRAAGGSYEQYF,TRBV6-5,TRBJ2-7
CASSQDLRQLNEQFF,TRBV4-3,TRBJ2-1
CASRELGRVEAFF,TRBV6-5,TRBJ1-1
CASSQEREKRYEQYF,TRBV4-1,.
CASSMSSRVSYTEAFF,TRBV19,TRBJ1-1
CASSGLTSGRNEQFF,TRBV6-5,TRBJ2-1
CASSYSPDNEQFF,TRBV6-6,TRBJ2-1
CASSFWNTEAFF,TRBV7-9,TRBJ1-1
CASRFLDNFQETQYF,TRBV5-1,TRBJ2-5
CASSIYRVNQPQHF,TRBV19,TRBJ1-5
CSAQSVRQYF,TRBV20-1,TRBJ2-5
CASSLGGLPYEQYF,TRBV7-9,TRBJ2-7
CASSSRDSANNEQFF,TRBV10-2,TRBJ2-1
CASSSGQGSGQPQHF,TRBV6-5,TRBJ1-5
CASSDHRGTQETQYF,TRBV6-4,TRBJ2-5
CASSLAGAGWEQYF,TRBV7-2,TRBJ2-7
CASSPETGLGQPQHF,TRBV27,TRBJ1-5
CASSSLRTGLNQPQHF,TRBV27,TRBJ1-5
CASSPLAGATGELFF,TRBV7-2,TRBJ2-2
CASISTGGGPYTQYF,TRBV7-8,TRBJ2-3